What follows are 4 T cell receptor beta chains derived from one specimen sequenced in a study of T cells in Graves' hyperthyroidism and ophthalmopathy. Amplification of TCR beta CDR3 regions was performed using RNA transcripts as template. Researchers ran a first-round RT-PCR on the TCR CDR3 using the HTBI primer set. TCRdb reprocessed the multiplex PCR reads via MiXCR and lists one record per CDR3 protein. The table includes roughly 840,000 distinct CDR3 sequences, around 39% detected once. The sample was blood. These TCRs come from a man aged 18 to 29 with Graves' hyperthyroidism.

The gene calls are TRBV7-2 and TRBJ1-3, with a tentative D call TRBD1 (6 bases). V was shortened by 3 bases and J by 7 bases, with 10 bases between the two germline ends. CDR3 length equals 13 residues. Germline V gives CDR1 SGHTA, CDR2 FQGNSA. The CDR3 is CASSLGGMNTIYF. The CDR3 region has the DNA TGTGCCAGCAGCTTGGGGGGCATGAACACCATATATTTT. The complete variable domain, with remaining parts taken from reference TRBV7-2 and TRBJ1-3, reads GAGVSQSPSNKVTEKGKDVELRCDPISGHTALYWYRQSLGQGLEFLIYFQGNSAPDKSGLPSDRFSAERTGGSVSTLTIQRTQQEDSAVYLCASSLGGMNTIYFGEGSWLTVV.

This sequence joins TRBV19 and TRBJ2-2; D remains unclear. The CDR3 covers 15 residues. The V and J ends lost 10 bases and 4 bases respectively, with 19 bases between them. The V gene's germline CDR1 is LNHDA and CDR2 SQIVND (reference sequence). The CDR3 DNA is TGTGCCACCTCCCCCCGGGCGCCGGGCACCGGGGAGCTGTTTTTT. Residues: CATSPRAPGTGELFF.

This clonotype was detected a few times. CDR3 coding DNA: TGCAGTGCTAGAGCCGACCGGGACAGAGCCTACGAGCAGTACTTC. This sequence encodes CSARADRDRAYEQYF. The chain combines TRBV20-1 with TRBJ2-7; 7 nucleotides align to TRBD1. The CDR3 contains 15 residues. V was pared by 1 base and J by 2 bases, with 8 bases of the junction left unmatched. Germline V gives CDR1 DFQATT, CDR2 SNEGSKA (reference sequence).

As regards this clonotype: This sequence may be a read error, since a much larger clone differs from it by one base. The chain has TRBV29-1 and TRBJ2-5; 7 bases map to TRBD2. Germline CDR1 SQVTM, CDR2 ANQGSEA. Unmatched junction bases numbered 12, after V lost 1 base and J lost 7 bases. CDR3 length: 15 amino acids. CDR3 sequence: CSVEVRASGYPTQYF. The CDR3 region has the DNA TGCAGCGTTGAAGTCCGGGCTAGCGGCTACCCGACCCAGTACTTC.